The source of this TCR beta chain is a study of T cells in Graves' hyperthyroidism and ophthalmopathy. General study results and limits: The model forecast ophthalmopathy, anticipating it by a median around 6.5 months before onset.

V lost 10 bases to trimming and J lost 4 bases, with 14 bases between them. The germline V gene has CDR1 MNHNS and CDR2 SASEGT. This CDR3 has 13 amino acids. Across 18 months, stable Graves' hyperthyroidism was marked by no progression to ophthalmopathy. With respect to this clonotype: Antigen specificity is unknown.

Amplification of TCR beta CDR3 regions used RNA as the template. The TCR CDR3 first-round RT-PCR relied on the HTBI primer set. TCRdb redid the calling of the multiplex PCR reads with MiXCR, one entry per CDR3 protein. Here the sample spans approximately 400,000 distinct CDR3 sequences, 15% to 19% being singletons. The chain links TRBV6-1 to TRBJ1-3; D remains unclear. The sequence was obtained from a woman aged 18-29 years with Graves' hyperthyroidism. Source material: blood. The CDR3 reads CAITERLGNTIYF. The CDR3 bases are TGTGCCATAACGGAGCGGCTGGGAAACACCATATATTTT.